This record concerns one T cell receptor (beta chain) sequence. Its antigen is not identified. Germline lookup yields CDR1 SGDLS and CDR2 YYNGEE. This CDR3 comprises 17 residues. The J segment lost 6 bases and the V segment lost 3 bases, leaving 13 bases of the junction unmatched. The source of the sample is a study of cytomegalovirus exposure and HLA in healthy donors. Study as a whole: Within an early data release were roughly 83 million unique TCRs drawn from HLA-typed donors. Notes on the study in general: Previously analyzed data showed that most TCR beta V segments were productive at a frequency of about 90% or about 30%. A later analysis revealed that TCR association rates differed between HLA loci, peaking at DRB1 and bottoming out at HLA-C. Sequencing depth roughly uniform across donors was assumed in presence/absence analyses.

Amplification used 60 Vbeta primers and 13 Jbeta primers. The data were produced by immunoSEQ multiplex PCR, yet TCRdb's version contains in-frame clones alone and is incomplete. This sample has about 94,000 clones, with around three fifths found just once. Sample: PBMCs. The V call is TRBV9, the J call TRBJ2-1; 9 bases map to TRBD2. The TCR originated in a man aged 25 to 45 in good health and CMV-seronegative. The CDR3: CASSDSGLAGRGNEQFF. For the CDR3, the DNA is TGTGCCAGCAGCGACTCGGGGCTAGCGGGGAGGGGCAATGAGCAGTTCTTC.